This T cell receptor beta chain was identified during a study of spatial heterogeneity in lung cancer. TCRdb used MiXCR to reprocess the 5' RACE reads, holding one entry per CDR3 protein. The sample records about 4,500 distinct CDR3 sequences, approximately 7% being singletons. Overall study results and limits: Intratumoral expanded alpha and beta TCR counts were found to track tumor mutation counts.

J gave up 4 bases and V 2 bases, and 6 bases lay outside the gene matches. This CDR3 contains 14 residues. Looked up from germline, CDR1 is DFQATT and CDR2 is SNEGSKA (reference sequence). This clonotype qualifies as medium-sized. Its antigen remains unknown. Time point described: sample taken at primary tumor resection. The specimen was lung tumor tissue, collected at surgery. This TCR was sampled from a male donor with early-stage non-small cell lung cancer. V gene TRBV20-1 combines with J gene TRBJ2-5; 8 bases are a match to TRBD2. CDR3 sequence: CSARPAGVVETQYF. CDR3 nucleotide sequence: TGCAGTGCTAGACCAGCGGGAGTCGTAGAGACCCAGTACTTC.